The entry that follows covers one TCR beta chain sequence. The sample comes from a study of blood T cell repertoires in COVID-19. Germline V lookup: CDR1 SEHNR, CDR2 FQNEAQ (reference sequence). The ends lost 7 bases at V and 5 bases at J; junction bases unmatched: 16. CDR3 size: 17 residues. The data were produced by immunoSEQ multiplex PCR, yet TCRdb's version contains in-frame clones alone and is incomplete. The repertoire holds around 110,000 clones, with 90% as singletons. The rearrangement links TRBV7-9 to TRBJ2-3; 9 bases align to TRBD2. This receptor was obtained from a human donor with active COVID-19. The donor label of this sample is uncertain. Sequenced input: peripheral blood. The CDR3 reads CASTDLRRRGGGDTQYF. The CDR3 DNA reads TGTGCCAGCACCGACTTACGTCGGCGGGGGGGCGGAGATACGCAGTATTTT.